This TCR beta chain was profiled in a study of blood T cell repertoires in COVID-19. About the research overall: T cells, B-cell-depleted T cells, or PBMCs provided the cDNA or gDNA that served as material.

The germline V gene has CDR1 SGHVS and CDR2 FNYEAQ. Germline trimming cut 0 bases from V and 6 bases from J; bases unmatched to any gene: 12. CDR3 size: 18 residues. Per the authors' pipeline: Nucleated cell number was recorded as an estimate derived from reference gene primer amplification. Sequenced by immunoSEQ multiplex PCR; TCRdb stores in-frame clones only, minus some. The V and J calls and clone size come from that table; D and trimming were worked out from the DNA. The table records roughly 280,000 clones, approximately 87% of them present only once. The clonotype originates from a man in his fifties or sixties who had recovered from COVID-19. J is TRBJ2-5 and V is TRBV7-6; 11 nucleotides align to TRBD1. The sample taken for sequencing was peripheral blood. CDR3 residues: CASSLAGPGQGGGKTQYF. The CDR3 DNA follows: TGTGCCAGCAGCTTAGCTGGGCCGGGACAGGGGGGCGGAAAGACCCAGTACTTC.